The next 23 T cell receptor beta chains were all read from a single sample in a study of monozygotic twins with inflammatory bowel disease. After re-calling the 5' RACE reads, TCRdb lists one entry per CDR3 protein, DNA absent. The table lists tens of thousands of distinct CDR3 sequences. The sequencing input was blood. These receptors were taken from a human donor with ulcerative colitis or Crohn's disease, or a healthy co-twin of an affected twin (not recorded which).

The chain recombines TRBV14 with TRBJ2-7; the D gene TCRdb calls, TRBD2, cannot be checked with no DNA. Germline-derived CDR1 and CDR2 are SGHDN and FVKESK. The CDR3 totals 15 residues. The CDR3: CASSQVRGFAYEQYF.

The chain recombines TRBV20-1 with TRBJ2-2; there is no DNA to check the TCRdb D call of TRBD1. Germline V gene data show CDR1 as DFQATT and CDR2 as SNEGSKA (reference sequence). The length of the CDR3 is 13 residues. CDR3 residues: CSVEGGPGGELFF.

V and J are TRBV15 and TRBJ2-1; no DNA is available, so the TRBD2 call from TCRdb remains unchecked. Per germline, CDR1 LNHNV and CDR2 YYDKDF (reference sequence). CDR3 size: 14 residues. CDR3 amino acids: CATSKAGEGNEQFF.

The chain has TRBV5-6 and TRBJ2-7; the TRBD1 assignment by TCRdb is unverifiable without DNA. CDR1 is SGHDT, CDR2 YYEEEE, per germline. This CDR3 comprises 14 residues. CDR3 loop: CASSTGTGFYEQYF.

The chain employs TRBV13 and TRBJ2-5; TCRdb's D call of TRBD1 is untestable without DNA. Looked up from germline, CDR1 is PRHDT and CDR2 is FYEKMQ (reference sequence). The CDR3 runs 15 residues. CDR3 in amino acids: CASSQKTGSRETQYF.

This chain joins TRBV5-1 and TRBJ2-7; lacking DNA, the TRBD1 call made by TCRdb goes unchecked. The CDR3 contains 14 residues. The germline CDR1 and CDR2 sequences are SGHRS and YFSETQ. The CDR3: CASSSTGGWYEQYF.

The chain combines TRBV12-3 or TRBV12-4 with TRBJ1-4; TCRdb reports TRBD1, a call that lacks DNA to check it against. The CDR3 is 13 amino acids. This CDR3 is CASRWGRDEKLFF.

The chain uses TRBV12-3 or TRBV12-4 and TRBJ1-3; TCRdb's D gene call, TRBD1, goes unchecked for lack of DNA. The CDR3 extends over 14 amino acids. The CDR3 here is CASRPGTPPNTIYF.

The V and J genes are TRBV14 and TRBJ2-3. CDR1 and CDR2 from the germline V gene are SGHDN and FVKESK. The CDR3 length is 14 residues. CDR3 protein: CASSQDHSTDTQYF.

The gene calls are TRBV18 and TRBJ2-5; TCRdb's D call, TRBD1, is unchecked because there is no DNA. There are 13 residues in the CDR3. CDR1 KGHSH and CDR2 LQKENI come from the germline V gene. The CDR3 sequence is CASSRTQQETQYF.

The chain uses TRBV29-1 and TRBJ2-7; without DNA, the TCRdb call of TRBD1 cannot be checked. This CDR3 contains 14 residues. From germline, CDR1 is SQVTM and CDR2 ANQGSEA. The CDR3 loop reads CSAQSAAAPYEQYF.

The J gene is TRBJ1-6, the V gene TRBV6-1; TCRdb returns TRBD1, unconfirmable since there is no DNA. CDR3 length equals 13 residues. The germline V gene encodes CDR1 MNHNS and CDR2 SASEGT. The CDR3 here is CASRGTGNSPLHF.

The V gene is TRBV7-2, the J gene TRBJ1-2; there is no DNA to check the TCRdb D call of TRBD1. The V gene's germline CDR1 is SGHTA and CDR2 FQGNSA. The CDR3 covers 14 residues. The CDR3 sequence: CASSLYRVNYGYTF.

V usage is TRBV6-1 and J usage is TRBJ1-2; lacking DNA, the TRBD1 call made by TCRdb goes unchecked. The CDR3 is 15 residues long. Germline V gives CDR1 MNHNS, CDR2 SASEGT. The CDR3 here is CASSDGIGDNYGYTF.

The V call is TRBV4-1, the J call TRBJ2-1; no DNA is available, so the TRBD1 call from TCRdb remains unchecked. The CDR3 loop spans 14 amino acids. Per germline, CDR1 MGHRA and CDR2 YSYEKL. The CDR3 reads CASSRPGETNEQFF.

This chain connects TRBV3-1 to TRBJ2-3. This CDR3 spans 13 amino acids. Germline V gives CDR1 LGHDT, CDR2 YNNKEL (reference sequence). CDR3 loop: CASSLKAIDTQYF.

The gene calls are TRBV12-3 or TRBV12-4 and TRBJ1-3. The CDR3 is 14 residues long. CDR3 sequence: CASSRRNSGNTIYF.

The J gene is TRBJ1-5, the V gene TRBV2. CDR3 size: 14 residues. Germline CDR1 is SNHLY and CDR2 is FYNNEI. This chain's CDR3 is CASSGSGGLQPQHF. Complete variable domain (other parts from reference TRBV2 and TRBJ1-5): EPEVTQTPSHQVTQMGQEVILRCVPISNHLYFYWYRQILGQKVEFLVSFYNNEISEKSEIFDDQFSVERPDGSNFTLKIRSTKLEDSAMYFCASSGSGGLQPQHFGDGTRLSIL.

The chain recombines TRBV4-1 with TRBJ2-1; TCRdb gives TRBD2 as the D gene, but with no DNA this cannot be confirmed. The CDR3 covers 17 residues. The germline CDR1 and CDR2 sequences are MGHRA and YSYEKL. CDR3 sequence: CASSQGSGLAVHNEQFF.

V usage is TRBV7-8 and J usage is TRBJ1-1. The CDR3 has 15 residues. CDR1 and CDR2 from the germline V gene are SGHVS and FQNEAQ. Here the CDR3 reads CASSPNRDMNTEAFF.

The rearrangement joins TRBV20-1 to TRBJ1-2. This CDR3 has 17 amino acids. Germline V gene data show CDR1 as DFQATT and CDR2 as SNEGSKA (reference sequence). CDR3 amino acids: CSARDPMKWQREGGYTF.

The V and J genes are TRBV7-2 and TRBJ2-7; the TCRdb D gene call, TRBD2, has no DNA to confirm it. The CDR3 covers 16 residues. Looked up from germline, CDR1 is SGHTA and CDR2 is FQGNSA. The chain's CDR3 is CASWGGGAGQSYEQYF.

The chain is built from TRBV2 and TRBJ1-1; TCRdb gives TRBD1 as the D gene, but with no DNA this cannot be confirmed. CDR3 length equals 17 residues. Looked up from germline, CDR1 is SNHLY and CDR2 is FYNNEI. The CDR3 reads CASSELTIDRGQTEAFF.